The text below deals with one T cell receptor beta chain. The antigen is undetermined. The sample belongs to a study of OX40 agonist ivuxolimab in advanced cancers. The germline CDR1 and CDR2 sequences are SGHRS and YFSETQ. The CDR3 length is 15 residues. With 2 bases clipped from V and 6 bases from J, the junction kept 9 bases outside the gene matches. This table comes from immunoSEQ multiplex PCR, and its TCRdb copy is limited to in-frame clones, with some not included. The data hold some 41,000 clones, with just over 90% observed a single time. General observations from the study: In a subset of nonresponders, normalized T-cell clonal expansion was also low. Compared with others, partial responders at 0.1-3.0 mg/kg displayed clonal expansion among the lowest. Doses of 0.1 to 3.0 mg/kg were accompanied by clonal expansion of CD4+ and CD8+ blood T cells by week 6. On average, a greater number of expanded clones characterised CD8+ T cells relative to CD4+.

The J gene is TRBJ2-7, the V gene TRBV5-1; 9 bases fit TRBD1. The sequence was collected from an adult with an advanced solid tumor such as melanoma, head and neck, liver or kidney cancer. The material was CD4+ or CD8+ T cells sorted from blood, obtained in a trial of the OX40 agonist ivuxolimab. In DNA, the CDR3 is TGCGCCAGCAGCTTAGGTACAGGGGGCCTTATCGAGCAGTACTTC. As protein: CASSLGTGGLIEQYF.